The 21 T cell receptor beta chains reported below all come from one sample, sequenced in a study of T cell repertoires in cytomegalovirus infection (dated by TCRdb to between 2018 and 2021). Sequencing used an Illumina HiSeq 1500. TCRdb applied fastp at Q25 and MiXCR to the public reads, then kept only in-frame beta chains. CDR3 protein duplicates are merged, each entry listing the most common genes and DNA. Here the sample has approximately 130,000 distinct CDR3 sequences; more than 20% occur a single time. The ten most abundant clones make up approximately 35% of the sample. No antigens are known for them. The sequenced material came from PBMCs, sequenced either directly or after in vitro stimulation (not recorded which). All receptors come from a human donor in good health (CMV status not recorded). Some clones in this sample may be carry-over from other donors' samples.

The table lists this clonotype with a few counts. This chain connects TRBV10-3 to TRBJ2-7; D ambiguous. CDR1 and CDR2 (germline): ENHRY, SYGVKD. This CDR3 region has 12 residues. The V and J ends lost 9 bases and 3 bases respectively, with 12 bases between them. The CDR3 spells CAIGSDNYEQYF. The CDR3 DNA sequence: TGTGCCATAGGGTCTGACAACTACGAGCAGTACTTC.

The chain joins TRBV30 to TRBJ2-3; D gene ambiguous. Between the trimmed V and J ends, which lost 4 bases and 3 bases, there was a span of 11 bases. Germline CDR1 GTSNPN, CDR2 SVGIG (reference sequence). The CDR3 loop spans 13 amino acids. The CDR3 region is CAWKGLVTDTQYF. The CDR3 coding sequence is TGTGCCTGGAAGGGTCTTGTGACAGATACGCAGTATTTT.

This clonotype has more than one count but fewer than ten. The V gene is TRBV12-3 or TRBV12-4, the J gene TRBJ2-1, with 14 positions matching TRBD2. V lost 7 bases, J lost 7 bases, and 6 bases stayed unmatched. The CDR3 totals 15 residues. The CDR3 sequence: CASTPRTSGRNEQFF. Here the CDR3 DNA reads TGTGCCAGCACCCCCCGGACTAGCGGGAGGAATGAGCAGTTCTTC.

This clonotype was seen at least ten times. V is TRBV7-2 and J is TRBJ2-7; 7 positions agree with TRBD1. Germline CDR1 and CDR2: SGHTA and FQGNSA. This CDR3 has 15 residues. V was clipped by 0 bases and J by 3 bases; unmatched bases: 5. The CDR3 DNA reads as TGTGCCAGCAGCTTAGCGCCGGACAGGAGCTACGAGCAGTACGTC. Its protein product is CASSLAPDRSYEQYV.

The chain joins TRBV6-5 to TRBJ2-1; 7 bases line up with TRBD2. The ends lost 2 bases at V and 5 bases at J; junction bases unmatched: 3. The CDR3 length is 14 residues. CDR1 is MNHEY, CDR2 SVGAGI, per germline. CDR3 protein: CASSYGGLDNEQFF. The CDR3 coding sequence is TGTGCCAGCAGTTACGGCGGACTAGACAATGAGCAGTTCTTC.

The genes are TRBV7-2 and TRBJ2-7; D assignment may be TRBD1 or TRBD2 (5 bases each). The CDR3 runs 16 residues. Germline loops: CDR1 SGHTA, CDR2 FQGNSA. Deletions cut 0 bases from V and 0 bases from J, with 12 bases between. The chain's CDR3 is CASSLAFWGSSYEQYF. In nucleotides, the CDR3 is TGTGCCAGCAGCTTAGCCTTTTGGGGGAGCTCCTACGAGCAGTACTTC.

This clonotype showed up just a few times. The chain uses TRBV27 and TRBJ2-5; 7 nucleotides agree with TRBD1. V was clipped by 6 bases and J by 5 bases; unmatched bases: 15. This CDR3 has 16 residues. Germline CDR1 reads MNHEY; CDR2 reads SMNVEV (reference sequence). The CDR3 DNA sequence: TGTGCCAGCAGGCTCACTCAGGGGGTATCGGGGGAGACCCAGTACTTC. This gives the protein CASRLTQGVSGETQYF.

This clonotype occurred many times. This chain joins TRBV20-1 and TRBJ1-1; TRBD1 matches 7 bases. The germline CDR1 and CDR2 sequences are DFQATT and SNEGSKA (reference sequence). V was clipped by 5 bases and J by 1 base; unmatched bases: 10. This CDR3 region has 15 residues. The CDR3 region is CSAVGQSWGNTEAFF. As DNA, the CDR3 is TGCAGTGCTGTGGGACAGTCCTGGGGGAACACTGAAGCTTTCTTT.

The chain joins TRBV13 to TRBJ2-5; D not certain. Trimming shortened V by 5 bases and J by 4 bases, and 11 bases separated the two germline ends. CDR1 PRHDT and CDR2 FYEKMQ come from the germline V gene (reference sequence). This CDR3 spans 13 amino acids. The CDR3 reads CASSLESRETQYF. In DNA, the CDR3 is TGTGCCAGCAGCCTGGAAAGTCGAGAGACCCAGTACTTC.

The J gene is TRBJ2-7, the V gene TRBV5-6; D may be TRBD2 (6 bases). This CDR3 contains 13 residues. The ends were cut back, 0 bases at V and 6 bases at J, with 10 bases in the middle. Germline V gene sequence: CDR1 SGHDT, CDR2 YYEEEE. The CDR3 spells CASSLVGGGEQYV. The CDR3, as DNA: TGTGCCAGCAGCTTGGTTGGGGGAGGCGAGCAGTACGTC.

The chain carries TRBV7-2 and TRBJ2-2; D is ambiguous. Germline V gives CDR1 SGHTA, CDR2 FQGNSA. This CDR3 has 13 residues. Trimming left V 0 bases short and J 5 bases short, with 4 bases between. The CDR3 is CASSLAMTGELFF. In nucleotides, the CDR3 is TGTGCCAGCAGCTTAGCGATGACCGGGGAGCTGTTTTTT.

This clonotype was found many times. This chain joins TRBV7-2 and TRBJ2-5; D may be TRBD1 (6 bases). CDR3 size: 16 residues. V dropped 1 base and J dropped 1 base, with 13 bases sitting between them. Germline V CDR1 and CDR2: SGHTA, FQGNSA. CDR3 in amino acids: CASSLEMWTAQETQYF. CDR3 DNA sequence: TGTGCCAGCAGCTTAGAGATGTGGACAGCCCAAGAGACCCAGTACTTC. The whole variable domain, filled in from reference TRBV7-2 and TRBJ2-5, reads GAGVSQSPSNKVTEKGKDVELRCDPISGHTALYWYRQSLGQGLEFLIYFQGNSAPDKSGLPSDRFSAERTGGSVSTLTIQRTQQEDSAVYLCASSLEMWTAQETQYFGPGTRLLVL.

The V and J genes are TRBV11-2 and TRBJ2-2, with unresolved D. CDR1 and CDR2 (germline): SGHAT, FQNNGV. V gave up 1 base and J gave up 4 bases, with 13 bases separating them. This CDR3 region has 16 residues. CDR3 nucleotides: TGTGCCAGCAGCTTAGTGGCCCGATCATCCACCGGGGAGCTGTTTTTT. Translating gives CASSLVARSSTGELFF.

This clonotype was seen only a few times. This chain uses TRBV29-1 with TRBJ2-1; D is uncertain. V was trimmed by 7 bases and J by 12 bases, leaving 37 bases between them. The length of the CDR3 is 18 residues. CDR1 and CDR2 (germline): SQVTM, ANQGSEA. The CDR3 coding sequence is TGCAGCGCCCTATTCCCCTTGAATACGGGTAGTGTAAGCGACGGGCAGTTCTTC. Protein sequence: CSALFPLNTGSVSDGQFF.

V gene TRBV5-1 combines with J gene TRBJ1-1; no clear D. CDR1 is SGHRS, CDR2 YFSETQ, per germline. The ends were cut back, 7 bases at V and 3 bases at J, with 10 bases in the middle. The CDR3 has 12 amino acids. In DNA, the CDR3 is TGCGCCAGCGGATACCCGGACACTGAAGCTTTCTTT. Translated, it gives CASGYPDTEAFF.

This clonotype showed up just a few times. The chain recombines TRBV7-9 with TRBJ1-2, with 8 bases aligning to TRBD1. Germline loops: CDR1 SEHNR, CDR2 FQNEAQ (reference sequence). V lost 5 bases to trimming and J lost 4 bases; unmatched junction nucleotides: 12. This CDR3 is 16 amino acids long. The CDR3 region has the DNA TGTGCCAGCAGCGAAACCGGGACAGGAGCGTCCTATGGCTACACCTTC. It yields the protein CASSETGTGASYGYTF.

This clonotype was observed a few times. This chain uses TRBV10-3 with TRBJ2-5; perhaps TRBD2 as D (5 bases). V gave up 2 bases and J gave up 8 bases, with 21 bases separating them. Germline values: CDR1 ENHRY, CDR2 SYGVKD. The CDR3 consists of 16 residues. The DNA for the CDR3 is TGTGCCATCAGTGAGCCAGAGACAAGGTCTGGAGGTACCCAGTACTTC. It encodes CAISEPETRSGGTQYF.

The CDR3: CASSLEGGSTDTQYF. CDR3 coding DNA: TGTGCCAGCAGCTTAGAGGGGGGGAGCACAGATACGCAGTATTTT. The V and J genes are TRBV7-4 and TRBJ2-3; TRBD2 might be the D (7 bases). Trimming pared 1 base from V and 0 bases from J, leaving 8 bases between. The CDR3 contains 15 residues. CDR1 and CDR2 (germline): SGHVT, SQSDAQ.

This clonotype showed up just a few times. V usage is TRBV12-3 or TRBV12-4 and J usage is TRBJ1-2; 9 bases line up with TRBD1. With 4 bases clipped from V and 8 bases from J, the junction kept 11 bases outside the gene matches. There are 15 residues in the CDR3. The CDR3 protein is CASSSFRDRVRGYTF. The CDR3, as DNA: TGTGCCAGCAGTTCCTTCCGGGACAGGGTGCGCGGCTACACCTTC.

This clonotype showed up just a few times. The DNA for the CDR3 is TGTGCCAGCAGCCAGGGGACAGACCTCGCCGCAACTAATGAAAAACTGTTTTTT. Its translation: CASSQGTDLAATNEKLFF. The chain has TRBV4-2 and TRBJ1-4; TRBD1 matches at 7 bases. The CDR3 consists of 18 residues. The trim removed 3 bases at V and 0 bases at J, leaving 10 bases unmatched. From germline, CDR1 is LGHNA and CDR2 YNFKEQ.

CDR3 region: CASSAPSGGGTQYF. The CDR3 DNA is TGTGCCAGCAGCGCCCCCAGCGGCGGAGGGACCCAGTACTTC. This chain joins TRBV7-9 and TRBJ2-5; tentatively, D is TRBD2 (5 bases). The length of the CDR3 is 14 residues. V lost 5 bases and J lost 7, with 17 bases in between. The germline gives CDR1 SEHNR, CDR2 FQNEAQ (reference sequence).